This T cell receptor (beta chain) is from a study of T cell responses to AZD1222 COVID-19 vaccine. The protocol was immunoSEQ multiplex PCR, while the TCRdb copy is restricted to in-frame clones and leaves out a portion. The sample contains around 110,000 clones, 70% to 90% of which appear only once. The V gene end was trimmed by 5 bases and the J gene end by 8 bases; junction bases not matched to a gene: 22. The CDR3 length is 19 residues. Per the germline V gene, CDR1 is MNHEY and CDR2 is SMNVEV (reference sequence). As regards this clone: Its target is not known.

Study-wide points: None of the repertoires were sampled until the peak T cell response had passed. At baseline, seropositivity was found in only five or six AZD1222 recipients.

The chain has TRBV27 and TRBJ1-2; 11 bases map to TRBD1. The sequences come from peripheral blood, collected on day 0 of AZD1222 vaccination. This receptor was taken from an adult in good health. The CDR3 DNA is TGTGCCAGCAGTCTTAGCCTCATCCCGGGACAGGGGGTAAAGAGGGGCTACACCTTC. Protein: CASSLSLIPGQGVKRGYTF.